This T cell receptor (beta chain) came from a study of tumor-infiltrating lymphocytes in localized non-small cell lung cancer. With V trimmed by 4 bases and J by 3 bases, 5 bases remained unmatched. This CDR3 spans 16 amino acids. The V gene's germline CDR1 is LNHDA and CDR2 SQIVND (reference sequence). Data came from immunoSEQ multiplex PCR; TCRdb stores just in-frame clones and leaves some out. The sample carries roughly 7,200 clones, 74% recorded once. Sequenced input: uninvolved lung tissue not adjacent to the tumor. The source is a human donor with non-small cell lung cancer. The rearrangement links TRBV19 to TRBJ2-1, with 11 positions matching TRBD2. For the CDR3, the DNA is TGTGCCAGTAGTACAAGGGGACTAGCGGTCTACAATGAGCAGTTCTTC. It yields the protein CASSTRGLAVYNEQFF.